The 18 T cell receptor beta chains in this list originate from one sample, sequenced in a study of CD8 T cells in Susac syndrome. Reverse transcription of roughly 0.5 to 1 ug RNA was carried out with random hexamers. TCRdb processed the immunoSEQ multiplex PCR reads anew with MiXCR; each CDR3 protein has one entry. The data hold about 150,000 distinct CDR3 sequences, with around 94% observed a single time. Material for sequencing was CD4+ T cells from PBMCs. These receptors were obtained from a human donor in good health.

The genes are TRBV28 and TRBJ1-2; D not resolved. The CDR3 covers 12 residues. Germline V gives CDR1 MDHEN, CDR2 SYDVKM. V lost 4 bases to trimming and J lost 4 bases, with 7 bases between them. The CDR3 sequence is CASSSRIYGYTF. The CDR3 DNA follows: TGTGCCAGCAGTTCCCGGATCTATGGCTACACCTTC.

This clonotype was seen just once. The CDR3 loop reads CASSLTQVMGTNEKLFF. CDR3 sequence (DNA): TGTGCCAGCAGTCTTACCCAGGTCATGGGAACTAATGAAAAACTGTTTTTT. This chain links TRBV27 with TRBJ1-4, with D unclear. The CDR3 length is 17 residues. V gave up 5 bases and J gave up 1 base, with 17 bases separating them. In germline, CDR1 is MNHEY, CDR2 SMNVEV (reference sequence).

Comment on this clonotype: The germline gene is not matched at one end of the junction; a read error may be the cause. V usage is TRBV7-2 and J usage is TRBJ1-2; D might be TRBD1 (5 bases). CDR1 is SGHTA, CDR2 FQGNSA, per germline. This CDR3 comprises 13 residues. For the CDR3, the DNA is TGTGCCAGCAGCCATCGGTGGGACTATGGCTTCACCTTC. This codes for CASSHRWDYGFTF.

The chain is built from TRBV20-1 and TRBJ2-1; 11 bases agree with TRBD2. The CDR3 has 15 amino acids. The germline V gene encodes CDR1 DFQATT and CDR2 SNEGSKA (reference sequence). CDR3 amino acids: CIPISGTSGYNEQFF. In nucleotides, the CDR3 is TGCATTCCGATTTCCGGGACTAGCGGTTACAATGAGCAGTTCTTC.

This sequence joins TRBV18 and TRBJ1-1, with 7 positions matching TRBD1. The V gene's germline CDR1 is KGHSH and CDR2 LQKENI. Trimming removed 6 bases from V and 1 base from J; junction bases left unmatched: 14. This CDR3 has 17 amino acids. Written as DNA, the CDR3 is TGTGCCAGCTCTCCCTTACAGGGGACTCCGACGAACACTGAAGCTTTCTTT. Translation gives CASSPLQGTPTNTEAFF.

The chain carries TRBV2 and TRBJ1-2; a weak D match, TRBD1 (6 bases). Germline CDR1 and CDR2: SNHLY and FYNNEI. V was pared by 2 bases and J by 6 bases, with 13 bases between. This CDR3 has 14 amino acids. The CDR3, as DNA: TGTGCCAGCAGTGAAAGAGGGGGACGGGATGGCTACACCTTC. Protein product: CASSERGGRDGYTF.

V and J are TRBV10-3 and TRBJ2-7; unclear D gene. Germline V gene lookup returns CDR1 ENHRY and CDR2 SYGVKD. The V end lost 6 bases, the J end lost 7 bases, and 10 bases lay between the germline ends. The CDR3 is 11 residues long. CDR3 protein: CAIRGPVEQYF. The CDR3 nucleotides read TGTGCCATCAGAGGACCGGTTGAGCAGTACTTC.

This chain connects TRBV27 to TRBJ1-2; D is uncertain. Trimming cost V 3 bases and J 4 bases, with 9 bases left between them. The CDR3 length is 13 residues. Germline-derived CDR1 and CDR2 are MNHEY and SMNVEV (reference sequence). The CDR3 sequence: CASSFRAAYGYTF. CDR3 DNA sequence: TGTGCCAGCAGTTTTCGCGCAGCCTATGGCTACACCTTC.

This chain's CDR3 is CASSFGTASSGNTIYF. In DNA form, the CDR3 reads TGTGCCAGCTCATTCGGGACAGCGAGCTCTGGAAACACCATATATTTT. The chain carries TRBV18 and TRBJ1-3; TRBD1 aligns across 7 bases. CDR3 length equals 16 residues. CDR1 and CDR2 (germline): KGHSH, LQKENI. V dropped 5 bases and J dropped 0; count of bases not matched to a gene: 7.

This chain uses TRBV5-1 with TRBJ2-1; TRBD1 matches 10 bases. The CDR3 totals 15 residues. CDR1 and CDR2 (germline): SGHRS, YFSETQ. The V and J ends lost 0 bases and 8 bases, in that order; junction bases with no gene match: 5. The CDR3 sequence is CASSLGDRGWDEQFF. CDR3 DNA: TGCGCCAGCAGCTTGGGGGACAGGGGTTGGGATGAGCAGTTCTTC.

This chain connects TRBV10-3 to TRBJ2-5; 8 bases are shared with TRBD1. Germline V gene lookup returns CDR1 ENHRY and CDR2 SYGVKD. V shed 9 bases and J 4 bases; nucleotides not matched to a gene: 10. CDR3 length: 14 residues. This CDR3 is CAIGTGQAGETQYF. Here the CDR3 DNA reads TGTGCCATTGGGACAGGCCAGGCTGGAGAGACCCAGTACTTC.

Comments on this clonotype: One end of the junction does not line up with germline, which may come from a read error. The V call is TRBV2, the J call TRBJ1-4; 9 bases match TRBD1. The CDR3 is 15 residues long. The germline V gene has CDR1 SNHLY and CDR2 FYNNEI. The CDR3 region is CASSEAGTGNGKLFF. CDR3 bases: TGTGCCAGCAGTGAAGCCGGGACAGGGAATGGAAAACTGTTTTTT.

The gene calls are TRBV5-6 and TRBJ2-5; weak D call: TRBD2 (5 bases). The CDR3 totals 16 residues. V shed 4 bases and J shed 7 bases, with 23 bases lying between them. Germline V CDR1 and CDR2: SGHDT, YYEEEE. CDR3 region: CASSAGPTGVSGTQYF. Here the CDR3 DNA reads TGTGCCAGCAGCGCGGGCCCAACCGGGGTTTCGGGGACCCAGTACTTC. The full variable domain, in which reference TRBV5-6 and TRBJ2-5 provide the parts outside the CDR3, is DAGVTQSPTHLIKTRGQQVTLRCSPKSGHDTVSWYQQALGQGPQFIFQYYEEEERQRGNFPDRFSGHQFPNYSSELNVNALLLGDSALYLCASSAGPTGVSGTQYFGPGTRLLVL.

The rearrangement links TRBV12-3 or TRBV12-4 to TRBJ1-5; 8 bases align to TRBD1. V shed 7 bases, J shed 7 bases, and the junction held 9 bases outside the gene matches. CDR3 length equals 14 residues. CDR3 loop: CASTEGQEGQPQHF. The CDR3 region has the DNA TGTGCCAGCACCGAGGGACAGGAGGGCCAGCCCCAGCATTTT.

This chain connects TRBV12-3 or TRBV12-4 to TRBJ1-2; D ambiguous. V was pared by 6 bases and J by 2 bases, with 10 bases between. The CDR3 runs 13 residues. The CDR3 bases are TGTGCCAGCAGACCCGGAGGGAACTATGGCTACACCTTC. Its protein product is CASRPGGNYGYTF.

The CDR3 DNA follows: TGTGCCAGCAGCGCGGGCGGCAGAAACTATGGCTACACCTTC. It yields the protein CASSAGGRNYGYTF. V gene TRBV9 combines with J gene TRBJ1-2; D uncertain. CDR3 length: 14 amino acids. V was clipped by 3 bases and J by 2 bases, with 11 bases between them. Per the germline V gene, CDR1 is SGDLS and CDR2 is YYNGEE.

This chain connects TRBV5-4 to TRBJ2-1; 8 bases line up with TRBD1. With V trimmed by 4 bases and J by 7 bases, 7 bases remained unmatched. This CDR3 spans 14 amino acids. Germline V gene sequence: CDR1 SGHNT, CDR2 YYREEE (reference sequence). CDR3 bases: TGTGCCAGCAGCCCTGGACAGGGTAGGAATGAGCAGTTCTTC. This codes for CASSPGQGRNEQFF.

This rearrangement joins TRBV27 to TRBJ2-6, with 8 bases matching TRBD1. In germline, CDR1 is MNHEY, CDR2 SMNVEV (reference sequence). The CDR3 loop spans 18 amino acids. With V trimmed by 5 bases and J by 2 bases, 11 bases remained unmatched. CDR3 loop: CASSPPARQGTGANVLTF. The CDR3 region has the DNA TGTGCCAGCAGTCCACCCGCCCGACAGGGGACTGGGGCCAACGTCCTGACTTTC.